The sequence of this TCR beta chain was determined in a study of CD8+CD57+ T cells in acquired aplastic anemia. Study as a whole: Each DNA sample taken from sorted CD4+ and CD8+ cells came to 3 to 4 ug on average. Study-level results: Fewer than 35 shared CD8+ CDR3s appeared highly expressed within patients' immunodominant clones. A significant difference in CD8+ Simpson's diversity between patients and controls was not found.

This clonotype appeared many times. The antigen remains unidentified. The CDR3 runs to 13 residues. J lost 2 bases, V lost 5 bases, and 2 bases had no gene match. The germline gives CDR1 ENHRY, CDR2 SYGVKD. The study profiled TCR beta VDJ and CDR3 using genomic DNA as template. A single record per CDR3 protein comes from TCRdb applying MiXCR to the reads. The repertoire holds hundreds of thousands of distinct CDR3 sequences, with around 33% as singletons. All patients picked for sequencing had shown, by flow cytometry, an expansion of CD8+CD57+ cells. None of the patients had been given any therapy when their blood was sampled.

The genes are TRBV10-3 and TRBJ1-2; TRBD1 agrees at 7 bases. Sequenced: sorted CD4+, CD8+, or CD8+CD57+ T cells (not recorded which) from PBMCs. This receptor was obtained from a human donor with aplastic anemia. The CDR3 loop is CAISTTGNYGYTF. The CDR3 region has the DNA TGTGCCATCAGTACGACAGGGAACTATGGCTACACCTTC.